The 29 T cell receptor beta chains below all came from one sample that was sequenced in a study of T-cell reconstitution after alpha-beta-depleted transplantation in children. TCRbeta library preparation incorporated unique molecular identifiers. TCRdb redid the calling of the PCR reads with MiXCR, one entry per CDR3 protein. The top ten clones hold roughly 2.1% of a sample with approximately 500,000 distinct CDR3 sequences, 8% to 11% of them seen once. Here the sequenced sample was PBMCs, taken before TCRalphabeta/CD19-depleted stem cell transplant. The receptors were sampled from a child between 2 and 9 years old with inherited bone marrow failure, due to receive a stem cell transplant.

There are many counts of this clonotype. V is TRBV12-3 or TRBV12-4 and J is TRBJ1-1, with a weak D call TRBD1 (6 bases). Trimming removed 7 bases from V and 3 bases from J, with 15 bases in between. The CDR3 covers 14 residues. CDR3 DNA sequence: TGTGCCAGCACCAATACAGGGTCGGACACTGAAGCTTTCTTT. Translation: CASTNTGSDTEAFF.

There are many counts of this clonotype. The CDR3 loop reads CASSFLPLSNNEQFF. The DNA for the CDR3 is TGCGCCAGCAGCTTCCTACCACTTTCCAACAATGAGCAGTTCTTC. This rearrangement joins TRBV5-1 to TRBJ2-1; D is unclear. The CDR3 covers 15 residues. CDR1 SGHRS and CDR2 YFSETQ come from the germline V gene. Deletions cut 2 bases from V and 5 bases from J, with 14 bases between.

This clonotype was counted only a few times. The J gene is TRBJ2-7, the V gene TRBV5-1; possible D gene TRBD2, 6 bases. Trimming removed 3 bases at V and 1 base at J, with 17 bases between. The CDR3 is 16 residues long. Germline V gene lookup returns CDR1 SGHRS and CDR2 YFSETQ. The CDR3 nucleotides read TGCGCCAGCAGCTCCTACCCGCGGGACGGGTCCTACGAGCAGTACTTC. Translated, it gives CASSSYPRDGSYEQYF.

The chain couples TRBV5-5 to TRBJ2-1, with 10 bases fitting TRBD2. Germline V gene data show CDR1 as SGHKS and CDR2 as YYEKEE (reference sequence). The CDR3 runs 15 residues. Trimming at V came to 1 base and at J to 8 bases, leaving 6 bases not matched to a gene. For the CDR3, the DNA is TGTGCCAGCAGCTTGCCAATAGCGGGAGGCCATGAGCAGTTCTTC. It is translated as CASSLPIAGGHEQFF.

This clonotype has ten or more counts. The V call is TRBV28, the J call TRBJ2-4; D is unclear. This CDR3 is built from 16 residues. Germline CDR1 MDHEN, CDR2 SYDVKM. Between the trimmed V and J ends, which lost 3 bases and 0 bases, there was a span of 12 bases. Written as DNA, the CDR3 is TGTGCCAGCAGTTTCTACGAAGACTTAGCCAAAAACATTCAGTACTTC. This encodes CASSFYEDLAKNIQYF.

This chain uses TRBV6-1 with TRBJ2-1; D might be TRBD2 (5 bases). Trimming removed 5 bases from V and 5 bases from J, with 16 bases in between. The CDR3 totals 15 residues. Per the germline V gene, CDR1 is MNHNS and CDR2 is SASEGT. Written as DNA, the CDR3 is TGTGCCAGCAGTACAGAAGGACTCGACAACAATGAGCAGTTCTTC. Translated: CASSTEGLDNNEQFF.

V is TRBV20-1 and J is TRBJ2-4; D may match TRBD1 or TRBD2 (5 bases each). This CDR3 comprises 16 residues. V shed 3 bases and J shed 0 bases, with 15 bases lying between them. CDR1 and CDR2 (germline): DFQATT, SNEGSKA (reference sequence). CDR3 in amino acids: CSASYPGRLAKNIQYF. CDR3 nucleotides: TGCAGTGCTAGTTATCCGGGACGATTAGCCAAAAACATTCAGTACTTC.

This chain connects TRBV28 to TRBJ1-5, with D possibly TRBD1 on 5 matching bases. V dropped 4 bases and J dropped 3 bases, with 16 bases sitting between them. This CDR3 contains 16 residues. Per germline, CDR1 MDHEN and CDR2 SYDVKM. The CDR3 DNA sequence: TGTGCCAGCAGTTCTCCATTTGGGGGGTCCAATCAGCCCCAGCATTTT. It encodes CASSSPFGGSNQPQHF.

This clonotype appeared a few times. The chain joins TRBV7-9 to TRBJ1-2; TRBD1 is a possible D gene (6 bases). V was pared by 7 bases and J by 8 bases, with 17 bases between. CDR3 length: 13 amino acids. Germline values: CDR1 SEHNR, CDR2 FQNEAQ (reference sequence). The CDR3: CASTIEGGGGYTF. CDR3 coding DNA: TGTGCCAGCACCATTGAGGGGGGAGGAGGCTACACCTTC.

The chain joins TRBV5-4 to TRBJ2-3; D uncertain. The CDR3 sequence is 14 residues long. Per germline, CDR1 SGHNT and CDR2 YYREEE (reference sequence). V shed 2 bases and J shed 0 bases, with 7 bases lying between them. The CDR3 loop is CASSFTVSTDTQYF. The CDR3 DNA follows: TGTGCCAGCAGCTTTACAGTTAGCACAGATACGCAGTATTTT.

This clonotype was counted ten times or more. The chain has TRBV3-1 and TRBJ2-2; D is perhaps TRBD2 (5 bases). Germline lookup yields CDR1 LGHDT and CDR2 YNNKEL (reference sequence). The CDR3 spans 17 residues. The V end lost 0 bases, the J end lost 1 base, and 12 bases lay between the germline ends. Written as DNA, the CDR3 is TGTGCCAGCAGCCAAGATCAGCGGTATCTGAACACCGGGGAGCTGTTTTTT. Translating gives CASSQDQRYLNTGELFF.

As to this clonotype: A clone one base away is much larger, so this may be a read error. The CDR3 sequence is CASSLDRFGELFF. The DNA for the CDR3 is TGTGCCAGCAGCCTGGACAGGTTCGGGGAGCTGTTTTTT. The chain links TRBV11-3 to TRBJ2-2; 7 nucleotides line up with TRBD1. Germline lookup yields CDR1 SGHNT and CDR2 YENEEA. Trimming took 5 bases from V and 7 from J; bases not matched to a gene: 4. CDR3 length: 13 amino acids.

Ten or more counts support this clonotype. The CDR3 reads CASSLRDNPAYEQYF. CDR3 nucleotides: TGTGCCAGCAGCTTAAGGGACAATCCAGCCTACGAGCAGTACTTC. This chain uses TRBV7-9 with TRBJ2-7; D might be TRBD1 (6 bases). This CDR3 is built from 15 residues. Germline CDR1 is SEHNR and CDR2 is FQNEAQ (reference sequence). Deletions cut 2 bases from V and 2 bases from J, with 13 bases between. Combining the CDR3 with reference TRBV7-9 and TRBJ2-7 gives the whole variable domain DTGVSQNPRHKITKRGQNVTFRCDPISEHNRLYWYRQTLGQGPEFLTYFQNEAQLEKSRLLSDRFSAERPKGSFSTLEIQRTEQGDSAMYLCASSLRDNPAYEQYFGPGTRLTVT.

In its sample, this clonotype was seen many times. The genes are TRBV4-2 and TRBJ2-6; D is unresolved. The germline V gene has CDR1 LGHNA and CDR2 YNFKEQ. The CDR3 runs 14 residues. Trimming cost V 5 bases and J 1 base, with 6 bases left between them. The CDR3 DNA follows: TGTGCCAGCAGCTCCCGATCTGGGGCCAACGTCCTGACTTTC. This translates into CASSSRSGANVLTF.

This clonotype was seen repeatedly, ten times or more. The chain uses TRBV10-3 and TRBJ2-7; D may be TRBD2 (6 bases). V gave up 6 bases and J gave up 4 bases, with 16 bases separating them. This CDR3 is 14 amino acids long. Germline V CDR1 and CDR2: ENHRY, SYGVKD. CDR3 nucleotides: TGTGCCATCAGGGGACTGAGGAGGGGATACGAGCAGTACTTC. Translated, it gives CAIRGLRRGYEQYF.

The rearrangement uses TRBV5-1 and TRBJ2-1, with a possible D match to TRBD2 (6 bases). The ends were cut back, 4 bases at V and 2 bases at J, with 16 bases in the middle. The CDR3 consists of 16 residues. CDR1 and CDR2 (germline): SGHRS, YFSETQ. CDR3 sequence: CASSPSVRLAYNEQFF. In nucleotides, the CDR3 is TGCGCCAGCAGCCCGAGTGTCCGACTAGCCTACAATGAGCAGTTCTTC.

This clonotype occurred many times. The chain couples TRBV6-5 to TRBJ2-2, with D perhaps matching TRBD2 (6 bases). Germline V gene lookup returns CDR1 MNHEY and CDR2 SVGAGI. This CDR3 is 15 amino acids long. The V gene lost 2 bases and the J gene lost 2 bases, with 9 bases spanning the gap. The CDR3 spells CASSYGRDNTGELFF. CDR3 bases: TGTGCCAGCAGTTACGGGCGGGATAACACCGGGGAGCTGTTTTTT.

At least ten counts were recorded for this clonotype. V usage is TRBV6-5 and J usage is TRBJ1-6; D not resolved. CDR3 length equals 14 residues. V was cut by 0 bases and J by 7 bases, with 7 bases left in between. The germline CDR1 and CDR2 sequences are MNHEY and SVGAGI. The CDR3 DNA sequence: TGTGCCAGCAGTTACTCGAACCAGAATTCACCCCTCCACTTT. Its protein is CASSYSNQNSPLHF.

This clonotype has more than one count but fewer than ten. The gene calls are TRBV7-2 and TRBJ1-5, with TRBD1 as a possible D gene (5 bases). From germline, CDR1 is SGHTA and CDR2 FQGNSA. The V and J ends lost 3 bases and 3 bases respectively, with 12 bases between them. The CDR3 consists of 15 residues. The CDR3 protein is CASSFQGLPNQPQHF. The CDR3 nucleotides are TGTGCCAGCAGCTTCCAGGGCCTTCCCAATCAGCCCCAGCATTTT.

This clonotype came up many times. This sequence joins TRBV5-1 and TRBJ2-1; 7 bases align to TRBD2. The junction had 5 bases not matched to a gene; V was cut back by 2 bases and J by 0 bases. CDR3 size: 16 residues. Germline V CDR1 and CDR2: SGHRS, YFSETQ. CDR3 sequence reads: CASSFGREVSYNEQFF. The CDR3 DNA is TGCGCCAGCAGCTTTGGCCGGGAGGTCTCCTACAATGAGCAGTTCTTC.

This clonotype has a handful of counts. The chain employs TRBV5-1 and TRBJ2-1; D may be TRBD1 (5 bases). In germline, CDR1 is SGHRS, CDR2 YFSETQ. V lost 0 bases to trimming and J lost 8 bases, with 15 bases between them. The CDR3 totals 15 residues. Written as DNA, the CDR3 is TGCGCCAGCAGCTTGGGACCGGCTAGGGGTGATGAGCAGTTCTTC. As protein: CASSLGPARGDEQFF.

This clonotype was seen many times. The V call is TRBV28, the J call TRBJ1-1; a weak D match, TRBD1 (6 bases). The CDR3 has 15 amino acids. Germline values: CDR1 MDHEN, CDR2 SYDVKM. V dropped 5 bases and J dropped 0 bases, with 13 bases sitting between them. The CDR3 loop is CASSPQGSVNTEAFF. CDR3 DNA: TGTGCCAGCAGTCCACAGGGTAGCGTGAACACTGAAGCTTTCTTT.

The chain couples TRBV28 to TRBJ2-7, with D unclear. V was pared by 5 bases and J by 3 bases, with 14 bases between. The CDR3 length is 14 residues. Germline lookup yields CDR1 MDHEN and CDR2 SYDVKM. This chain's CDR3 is CASSPGPSNYEQYF. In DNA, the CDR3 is TGTGCCAGCAGTCCGGGTCCGAGTAACTACGAGCAGTACTTC.

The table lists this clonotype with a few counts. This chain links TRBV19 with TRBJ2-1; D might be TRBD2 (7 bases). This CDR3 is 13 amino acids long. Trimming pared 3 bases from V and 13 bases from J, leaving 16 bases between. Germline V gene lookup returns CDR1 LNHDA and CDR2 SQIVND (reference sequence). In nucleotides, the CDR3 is TGTGCCAGTAGTATTGAGGGGGGGAACGATCAGTTCTTC. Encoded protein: CASSIEGGNDQFF.

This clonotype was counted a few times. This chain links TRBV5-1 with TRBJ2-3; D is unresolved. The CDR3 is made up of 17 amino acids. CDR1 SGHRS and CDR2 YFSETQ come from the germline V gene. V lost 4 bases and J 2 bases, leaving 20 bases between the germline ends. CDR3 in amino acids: CASSPTPFVGLTDTQYF. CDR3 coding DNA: TGCGCCAGCAGCCCTACCCCCTTCGTAGGGCTCACAGATACGCAGTATTTT.

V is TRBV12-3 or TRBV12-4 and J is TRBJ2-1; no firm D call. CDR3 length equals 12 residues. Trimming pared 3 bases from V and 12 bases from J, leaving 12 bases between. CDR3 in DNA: TGTGCCAGCAGTTTGGGTGGCGGAGCGCAGTTCTTC. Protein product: CASSLGGGAQFF.

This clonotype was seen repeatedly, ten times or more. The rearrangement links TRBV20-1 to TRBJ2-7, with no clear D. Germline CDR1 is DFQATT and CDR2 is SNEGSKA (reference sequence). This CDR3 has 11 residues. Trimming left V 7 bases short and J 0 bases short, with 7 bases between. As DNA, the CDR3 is TGCAGTGAAGGTACCTCCTACGAGCAGTACTTC. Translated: CSEGTSYEQYF.

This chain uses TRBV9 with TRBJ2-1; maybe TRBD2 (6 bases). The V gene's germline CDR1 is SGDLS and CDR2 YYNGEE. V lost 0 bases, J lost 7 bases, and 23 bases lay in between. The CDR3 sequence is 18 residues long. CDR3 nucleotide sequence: TGTGCCAGCAGCGTAGTTAGCTCCGAGCGTGGGAGGCGGAATGAGCAGTTCTTC. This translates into CASSVVSSERGRRNEQFF.

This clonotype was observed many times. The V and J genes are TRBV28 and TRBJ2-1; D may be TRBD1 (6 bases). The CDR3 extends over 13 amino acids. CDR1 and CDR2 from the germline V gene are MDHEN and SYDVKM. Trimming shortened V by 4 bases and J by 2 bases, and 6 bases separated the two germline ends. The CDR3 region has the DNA TGTGCCAGCAGTTGGGACACCTACAATGAGCAGTTCTTC. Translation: CASSWDTYNEQFF.